Given below is one TCR beta chain in context. Libraries were prepared by immunoSEQ multiplex PCR; TCRdb keeps only in-frame clonotypes and omits some of them. The sample has approximately 78,000 clones, approximately 90% seen once. CDR1 is MNHEY, CDR2 SVGAGI, per germline. Trimming left V 6 bases short and J 6 bases short, with 18 bases between. The CDR3 consists of 15 residues. The data belong to a study of T cells after somatic rescue of genetic block. The sequence derives from a man under 40. The chain has TRBV6-5 and TRBJ1-5; tentatively, D is TRBD1 (6 bases). The material sequenced was peripheral blood mononuclear cells (PBMCs). The CDR3 region is CASSLYRERSQPQHF. The DNA of the CDR3 is TGTGCCAGCAGCCTGTACAGGGAACGGAGTCAGCCCCAGCATTTT.